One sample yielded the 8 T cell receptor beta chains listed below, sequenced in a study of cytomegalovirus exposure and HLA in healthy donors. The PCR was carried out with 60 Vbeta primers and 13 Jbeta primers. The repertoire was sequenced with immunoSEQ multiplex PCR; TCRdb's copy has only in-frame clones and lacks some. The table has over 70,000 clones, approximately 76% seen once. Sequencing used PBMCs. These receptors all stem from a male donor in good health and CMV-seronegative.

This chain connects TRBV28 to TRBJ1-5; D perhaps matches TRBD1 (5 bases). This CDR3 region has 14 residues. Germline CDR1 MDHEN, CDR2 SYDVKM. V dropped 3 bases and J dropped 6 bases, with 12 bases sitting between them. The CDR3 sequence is CASSLGGPGQPQHF. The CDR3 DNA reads TGTGCCAGCAGTTTGGGGGGACCGGGTCAGCCCCAGCATTTT.

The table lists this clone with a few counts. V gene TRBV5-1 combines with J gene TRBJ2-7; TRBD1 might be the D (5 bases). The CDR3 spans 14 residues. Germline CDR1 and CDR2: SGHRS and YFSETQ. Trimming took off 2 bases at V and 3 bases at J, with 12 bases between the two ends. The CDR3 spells CASSFQGMDYEQYF. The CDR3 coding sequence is TGCGCCAGCAGCTTCCAGGGAATGGACTACGAGCAGTACTTC.

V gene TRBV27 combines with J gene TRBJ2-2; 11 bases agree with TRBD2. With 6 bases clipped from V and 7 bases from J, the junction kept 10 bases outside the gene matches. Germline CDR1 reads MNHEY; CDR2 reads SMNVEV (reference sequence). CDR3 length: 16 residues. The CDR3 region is CASRVTSGGWGGELFF. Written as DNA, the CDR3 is TGTGCCAGCAGGGTCACTAGCGGGGGCTGGGGCGGGGAGCTGTTTTTT.

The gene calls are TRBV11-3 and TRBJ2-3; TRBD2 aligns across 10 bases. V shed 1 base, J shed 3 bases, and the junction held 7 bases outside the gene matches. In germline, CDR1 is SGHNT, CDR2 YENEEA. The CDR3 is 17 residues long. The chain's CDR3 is CASSLGLAGEGTDTQYF. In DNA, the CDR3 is TGTGCCAGCAGCTTAGGCCTAGCGGGAGAGGGAACAGATACGCAGTATTTT.

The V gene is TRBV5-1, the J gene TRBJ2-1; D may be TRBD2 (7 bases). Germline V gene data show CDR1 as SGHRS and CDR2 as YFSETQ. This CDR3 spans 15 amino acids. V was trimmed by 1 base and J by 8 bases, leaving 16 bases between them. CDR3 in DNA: TGCGCCAGCAGCTTGTTACAGGGAGGGAGCGATGAGCAGTTCTTC. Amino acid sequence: CASSLLQGGSDEQFF.

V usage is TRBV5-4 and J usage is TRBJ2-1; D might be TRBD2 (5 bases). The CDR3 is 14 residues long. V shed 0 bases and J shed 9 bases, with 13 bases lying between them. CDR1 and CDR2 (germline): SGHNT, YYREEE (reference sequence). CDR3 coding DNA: TGTGCCAGCAGCTTGGCCCCGGACGGGGTTGAGCAGTTCTTC. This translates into CASSLAPDGVEQFF.

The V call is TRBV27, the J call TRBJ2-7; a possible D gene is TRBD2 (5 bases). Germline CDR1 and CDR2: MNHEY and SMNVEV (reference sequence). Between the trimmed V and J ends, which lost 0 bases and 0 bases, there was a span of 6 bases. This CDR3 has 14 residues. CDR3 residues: CASSLSGSSYEQYF. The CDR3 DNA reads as TGTGCCAGCAGTTTATCAGGGAGCTCCTACGAGCAGTACTTC.

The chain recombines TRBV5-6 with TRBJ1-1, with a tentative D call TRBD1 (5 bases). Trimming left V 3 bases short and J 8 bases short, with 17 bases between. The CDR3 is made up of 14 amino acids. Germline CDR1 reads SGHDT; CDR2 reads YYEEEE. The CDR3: CASSYHGGSGEAFF. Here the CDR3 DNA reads TGTGCCAGCAGCTACCACGGGGGTAGTGGAGAAGCTTTCTTT.